What follows are 3 T cell receptor beta chains derived from one specimen sequenced in a study of T cell responses to AZD1222 COVID-19 vaccine. The method was immunoSEQ multiplex PCR; TCRdb's version includes in-frame clones alone and lacks a portion of them. The table lists tens of thousands of clones, roughly 91% of them singletons. Sequenced material: peripheral blood, taken 28 days after the second AZD1222 dose. All receptors come from an adult who received the AZD1222 COVID-19 vaccine.

CDR3: CASSLAGSTDTQYF. The CDR3 DNA follows: TGTGCCAGCAGCTTAGCTGGGAGCACAGATACGCAGTATTTT. The rearrangement uses TRBV7-9 and TRBJ2-3; the D is unclear. The CDR3 contains 14 residues. Germline V gene data show CDR1 as SEHNR and CDR2 as FQNEAQ (reference sequence). V was cut by 0 bases and J by 0 bases, with 4 bases left in between. Looking up the rest from reference TRBV7-9 and TRBJ2-3 gives the full variable domain: DTGVSQNPRHKITKRGQNVTFRCDPISEHNRLYWYRQTLGQGPEFLTYFQNEAQLEKSRLLSDRFSAERPKGSFSTLEIQRTEQGDSAMYLCASSLAGSTDTQYFGPGTRLTVL.

With respect to this clone: Other DNA sequences in the sample encode the same CDR3. The rearrangement joins TRBV6-2 or TRBV6-3 to TRBJ2-5; unclear D gene. Germline V gene lookup returns CDR1 MNHEY and CDR2 SVGEGT. This CDR3 comprises 11 residues. Trimming left V 2 bases short and J 4 bases short, with 2 bases between. The CDR3 nucleotides read TGTGCCAGCAGTTACGGAGAGACCCAGTACTTC. Protein sequence: CASSYGETQYF.

The CDR3 DNA sequence: TGTGCCAGCAGCGTGGGACAGGCGCCTGGAAACACCATATATTTT. It codes for CASSVGQAPGNTIYF. This sequence joins TRBV9 and TRBJ1-3; 8 positions agree with TRBD1. The CDR3 extends over 15 amino acids. V was pared by 2 bases and J by 2 bases, with 3 bases of the junction left unmatched. Germline-derived CDR1 and CDR2 are SGDLS and YYNGEE.